This T cell receptor (beta chain) was identified during a study of T cell repertoires in cytomegalovirus infection. Overall study context: Well-studied HLA-B-restricted epitopes and recently identified HLA-C-restricted epitopes of CMV were both used in the study. It can be stated that public TCR beta signatures indicated CMV infection as well as a matching HLA type. Notes on the study in general: Totalled public TCR beta family frequency picked out people who carried CMV plus the relevant HLA.

Germline CDR1 is MNHEY and CDR2 is SVGEGT. Trimming cost V 2 bases and J 10 bases; bases outside gene matches: 7. This CDR3 is built from 15 residues. TCRdb itself ran the reads through MiXCR, one entry per CDR3 protein. In the table there are 50,000 or so distinct CDR3 sequences, about a fifth of which are singletons. A word on this clonotype: What it binds is unknown.

The sequenced sample was CD8+ T cells from cultured PBMCs, obtained from culture after CMV antigen stimulation. This TCR came from a human donor in good health (CMV status not recorded). Some clones in this sample may be carry-over from other donors' samples. V gene TRBV6-2 or TRBV6-3 combines with J gene TRBJ2-1; 11 nucleotides align to TRBD2. DNA for the CDR3: TGTGCCAGCAGTTACCTCCCGACTAGCGGGACAGAGCAGTTCTTC. Protein: CASSYLPTSGTEQFF.